The clone carrying this T cell receptor beta chain turned up a few times. V was trimmed by 5 bases and J by 3 bases, leaving 14 bases between them. Germline V gives CDR1 WNHNN, CDR2 SYGVQD (reference sequence). This CDR3 has 15 amino acids. Original handling: Reference gene primer amplification gave nucleated cell count estimates. Sequencing used immunoSEQ multiplex PCR; TCRdb keeps in-frame clones, though not all of them. The DNA gave D and trimming, while V, J and clone size come from that table. The table shows 200,000 to 250,000 clones, with about 81% occurring only once. This specimen belongs to a study of blood T cell repertoires in COVID-19. Across the study: Collection of acute and convalescent COVID-19 samples took place in the United States, Italy and Spain. From T cells, B-cell-depleted T cells, or PBMCs came the material, which was cDNA or gDNA.

The clonotype was recovered from a man in his forties who had recovered from COVID-19. V is TRBV10-1 and J is TRBJ2-1; possibly TRBD2 for D (6 bases). The sequenced sample consisted of PBMCs or T cells enriched from blood (not recorded which). CDR3 sequence (DNA): TGCGCCAGCAGTCGGGACTTGAGCCGCTACAATGAGCAGTTCTTC. Its translation is CASSRDLSRYNEQFF.